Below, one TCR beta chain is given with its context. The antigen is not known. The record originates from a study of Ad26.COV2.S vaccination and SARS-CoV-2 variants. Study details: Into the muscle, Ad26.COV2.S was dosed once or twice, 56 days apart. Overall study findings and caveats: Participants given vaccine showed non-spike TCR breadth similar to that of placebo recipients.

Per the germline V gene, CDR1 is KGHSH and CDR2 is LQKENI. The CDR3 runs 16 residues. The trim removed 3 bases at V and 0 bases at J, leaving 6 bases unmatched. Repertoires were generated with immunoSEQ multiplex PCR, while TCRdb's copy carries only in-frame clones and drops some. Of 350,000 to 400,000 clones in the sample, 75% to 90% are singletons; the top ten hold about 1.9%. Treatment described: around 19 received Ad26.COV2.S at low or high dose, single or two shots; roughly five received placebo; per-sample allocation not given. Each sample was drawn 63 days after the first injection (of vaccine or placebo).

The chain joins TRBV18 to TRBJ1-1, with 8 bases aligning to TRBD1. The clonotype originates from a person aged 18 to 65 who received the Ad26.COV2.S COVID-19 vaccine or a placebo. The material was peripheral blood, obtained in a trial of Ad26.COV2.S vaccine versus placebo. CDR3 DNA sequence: TGTGCCAGCTCACCTGCCGGGACAGGTTTGAACACTGAAGCTTTCTTT. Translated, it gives CASSPAGTGLNTEAFF.